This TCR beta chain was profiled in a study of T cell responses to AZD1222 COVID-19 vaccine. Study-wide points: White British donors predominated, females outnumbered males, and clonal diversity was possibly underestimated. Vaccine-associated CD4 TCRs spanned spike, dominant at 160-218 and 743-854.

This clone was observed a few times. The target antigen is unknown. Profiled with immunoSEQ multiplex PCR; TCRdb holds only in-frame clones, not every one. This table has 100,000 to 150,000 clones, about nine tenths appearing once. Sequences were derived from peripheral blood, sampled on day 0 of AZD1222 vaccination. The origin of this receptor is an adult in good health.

CDR3 sequence (DNA): TGTGCCAGCAGCTTAAGAGCGGGCCTGAACACCGGGGAGCTGTTTTTT. It is translated as CASSLRAGLNTGELFF. The rearrangement links TRBV5-6 to TRBJ2-2, with D possibly being TRBD2 (6 bases). V was pared by 2 bases and J by 1 base, with 12 bases between. The length of the CDR3 is 16 residues. The germline gives CDR1 SGHDT, CDR2 YYEEEE.